This T cell receptor beta chain was sequenced for a study of tumor-infiltrating lymphocytes in localized non-small cell lung cancer. General study findings and limits: Different pieces of the same tissue were used for each assay. Available tissue quantity limited TCR sequencing to a patient subset.

The assay was immunoSEQ multiplex PCR, and TCRdb's table has in-frame clones only and misses some. The top ten hold about 15% of the sample, which has 10,000 to 15,000 clones, about 70% seen once. Trimming stripped 0 bases from V and 14 bases from J, with 15 bases between. Germline loops: CDR1 SGHDT, CDR2 YYEEEE. The CDR3 sequence is 14 residues long. This clone was counted a few times. Its target is not known. This TCR derives from a human donor with non-small cell lung cancer. The chain couples TRBV5-6 to TRBJ1-6; D not resolved. Material: uninvolved lung tissue not adjacent to the tumor. DNA for the CDR3: TGTGCCAGCAGCTTGGCCCTGGGAAGGATGGCCCTCCACTTT. It codes for CASSLALGRMALHF. The full variable domain, its missing parts supplied by reference TRBV5-6 and TRBJ1-6, is DAGVTQSPTHLIKTRGQQVTLRCSPKSGHDTVSWYQQALGQGPQFIFQYYEEEERQRGNFPDRFSGHQFPNYSSELNVNALLLGDSALYLCASSLALGRMALHFGNGTRLTVT.